The text below deals with one T cell receptor beta chain. The sample belongs to a study of control samples from healthy donors and cancer patients. Germline-derived CDR1 and CDR2 are SGHRS and YFSETQ. V was clipped by 3 bases and J by 0 bases, with 6 bases between them. The CDR3 runs to 13 residues. Produced via immunoSEQ multiplex PCR; TCRdb's table is partial and in-frame only. This sample's clone table lists some 180,000 clones. The source is a woman aged 25-40 years in good health. The sample taken for sequencing was blood. This chain uses TRBV5-1 with TRBJ1-1; D unresolved. The CDR3 nucleotides read TGCGCCAGCAGCTCAGCGATGAACACTGAAGCTTTCTTT. It encodes CASSSAMNTEAFF.